These 13 T cell receptor beta chains came from one sample sequenced in a study of T cells after yellow fever vaccination. MiXCR, applied by TCRdb to the 5' RACE reads, yields one record per CDR3 protein. The sample yields some 240,000 distinct CDR3 sequences, approximately 3% seen once. The sequencing here drew on CD4+ T cells sorted from PBMCs, taken 10 days after the yellow fever booster vaccination. These receptors all stem from a man aged 18 to 29 who received the YFV17D yellow fever vaccine.

This clonotype was seen only a few times. The chain combines TRBV7-2 with TRBJ2-7; 11 positions agree with TRBD1. Germline CDR1 is SGHTA and CDR2 is FQGNSA. Trimming took 5 bases from V and 6 from J; bases not matched to a gene: 9. This CDR3 contains 15 residues. In nucleotides, the CDR3 is TGTGCCAGCAGCGTCTCCGGGACAGGGGGGCGCGAGCAGTACTTC. It specifies CASSVSGTGGREQYF. The whole variable domain, filled in from reference TRBV7-2 and TRBJ2-7, reads GAGVSQSPSNKVTEKGKDVELRCDPISGHTALYWYRQSLGQGLEFLIYFQGNSAPDKSGLPSDRFSAERTGGSVSTLTIQRTQQEDSAVYLCASSVSGTGGREQYFGPGTRLTVT.

This clonotype was observed at least ten times. This chain links TRBV4-3 with TRBJ2-3, with 10 bases fitting TRBD1. Looked up from germline, CDR1 is LGHNA and CDR2 is YSLEER. Germline trimming cut 3 bases from V and 3 bases from J; bases unmatched to any gene: 6. The CDR3 contains 16 residues. CDR3 protein: CASSQVRDRGTDTQYF. The CDR3 DNA sequence: TGCGCCAGCAGCCAGGTCCGGGACAGGGGAACAGATACGCAGTATTTT.

Details on this clonotype: Possible read error: a much larger clone is one base away. The chain employs TRBV7-6 and TRBJ2-7, with D possibly being TRBD1 or TRBD2 (5 bases each). CDR1 is SGHVS and CDR2 is FNYEAQ in the germline V gene. The CDR3 has 14 residues. V dropped 5 bases and J dropped 7 bases, with 18 bases sitting between them. The CDR3 DNA is TGTGCCAGCAGCCGATCAGGGAGTATGAAAGAGCAGTACTTC. Its protein is CASSRSGSMKEQYF.

This clonotype showed up many times. The chain has TRBV3-1 and TRBJ1-4; D remains unclear. The CDR3 extends over 13 amino acids. CDR1 is LGHDT, CDR2 YNNKEL, per germline (reference sequence). With 5 bases removed from V and 8 bases from J, the gap between germline ends came to 12 bases. Here the CDR3 DNA reads TGTGCCAGCAGCTCCGAAGCGAGGGAAAAACTGTTTTTT. Amino acid sequence: CASSSEAREKLFF.

This clonotype rates as medium-sized. The V gene is TRBV20-1, the J gene TRBJ2-3; 9 nucleotides agree with TRBD2. CDR1 and CDR2 from the germline V gene are DFQATT and SNEGSKA (reference sequence). This CDR3 has 15 residues. V lost 5 bases to trimming and J lost 4 bases; unmatched junction nucleotides: 10. CDR3 residues: CSAPWAGGPADTQYF. As DNA, the CDR3 is TGCAGTGCTCCCTGGGCGGGGGGGCCGGCAGATACGCAGTATTTT.

There are many counts of this clonotype. This chain joins TRBV20-1 and TRBJ2-1; TRBD2 agrees at 8 bases. The CDR3 length is 12 residues. The junction had 2 bases not matched to a gene; V was cut back by 6 bases and J by 4 bases. Germline V gives CDR1 DFQATT, CDR2 SNEGSKA (reference sequence). CDR3 sequence (DNA): TGCAGTGCCAGCGGGGGATACAATGAGCAGTTCTTC. This sequence encodes CSASGGYNEQFF.

This clonotype was observed at least ten times. V usage is TRBV29-1 and J usage is TRBJ2-3; D not certain. The germline gives CDR1 SQVTM, CDR2 ANQGSEA. The length of the CDR3 is 12 residues. Between the trimmed V and J ends, which lost 7 bases and 4 bases, there was a span of 12 bases. CDR3 region: CSADRAADTQYF. The CDR3 DNA reads as TGCAGCGCTGATCGCGCGGCAGATACGCAGTATTTT.

The chain combines TRBV12-3 or TRBV12-4 with TRBJ2-5; the match to TRBD2 covers 13 bases. Trimming at V came to 9 bases and at J to 4 bases, leaving 5 bases not matched to a gene. The CDR3 contains 14 residues. As DNA, the CDR3 is TGTGCCAGTACTAGCGGGGGGGCCCTAGAGACCCAGTACTTC. As protein: CASTSGGALETQYF.

This clonotype was recorded a few times. The chain has TRBV23-1 and TRBJ2-1, with 9 positions matching TRBD1. TRBV23-1 is given ORF status, its function remaining uncertain. The CDR3 length is 15 residues. The V and J ends lost 8 bases and 7 bases, in that order; junction bases with no gene match: 12. The CDR3 region is CASRSDRGGKNEQFF. CDR3 nucleotides: TGCGCCAGCCGTTCGGACAGGGGCGGGAAAAATGAGCAGTTCTTC.

The V and J genes are TRBV7-9 and TRBJ1-1, with 7 positions matching TRBD1. In germline, CDR1 is SEHNR, CDR2 FQNEAQ (reference sequence). With V trimmed by 10 bases and J by 5 bases, 7 bases remained unmatched. This CDR3 is built from 12 residues. The CDR3 region is CATEGARTEAFF. CDR3 DNA: TGTGCCACCGAGGGGGCGCGAACTGAAGCTTTCTTT.

The chain couples TRBV11-2 to TRBJ2-7; 9 bases fit TRBD2. The CDR3 covers 15 residues. The germline V gene encodes CDR1 SGHAT and CDR2 FQNNGV. Trimming removed 3 bases from V and 3 bases from J; junction bases left unmatched: 6. CDR3 DNA sequence: TGTGCCAGCAGCTTTGGGACTAGCTATTTCTACGAGCAGTACGTC. Protein: CASSFGTSYFYEQYV.

Ten or more counts support this clonotype. This chain uses TRBV11-2 with TRBJ1-2; a possible D gene is TRBD1 (5 bases). V was trimmed by 1 base and J by 4 bases, leaving 16 bases between them. The germline V gene encodes CDR1 SGHAT and CDR2 FQNNGV. The CDR3 is 16 amino acids. This chain's CDR3 is CASSLVVGAEGYGYTF. CDR3 coding DNA: TGTGCCAGCAGCTTAGTTGTAGGGGCGGAGGGCTATGGCTACACCTTC.

The chain has TRBV7-8 and TRBJ2-3, with TRBD2 identical over 8 bases. The germline V gene encodes CDR1 SGHVS and CDR2 FQNEAQ. The CDR3 is 17 amino acids. V shed 1 base, J shed 6 bases, and the junction held 12 bases outside the gene matches. For the CDR3, the DNA is TGTGCCAGCAGCTTAGTAATTCGCGGGGGGACCCGGGATACGCAGTATTTT. It codes for CASSLVIRGGTRDTQYF.